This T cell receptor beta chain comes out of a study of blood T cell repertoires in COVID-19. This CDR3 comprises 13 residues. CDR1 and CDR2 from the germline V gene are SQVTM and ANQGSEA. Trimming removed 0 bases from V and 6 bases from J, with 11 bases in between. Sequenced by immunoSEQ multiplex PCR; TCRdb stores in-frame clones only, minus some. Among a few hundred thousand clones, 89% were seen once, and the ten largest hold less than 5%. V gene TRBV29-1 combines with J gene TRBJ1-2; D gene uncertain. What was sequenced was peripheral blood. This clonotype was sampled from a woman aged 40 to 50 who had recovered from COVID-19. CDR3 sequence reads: CSVEDQTANGYTF. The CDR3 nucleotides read TGCAGCGTTGAAGATCAAACAGCCAATGGCTACACCTTC.